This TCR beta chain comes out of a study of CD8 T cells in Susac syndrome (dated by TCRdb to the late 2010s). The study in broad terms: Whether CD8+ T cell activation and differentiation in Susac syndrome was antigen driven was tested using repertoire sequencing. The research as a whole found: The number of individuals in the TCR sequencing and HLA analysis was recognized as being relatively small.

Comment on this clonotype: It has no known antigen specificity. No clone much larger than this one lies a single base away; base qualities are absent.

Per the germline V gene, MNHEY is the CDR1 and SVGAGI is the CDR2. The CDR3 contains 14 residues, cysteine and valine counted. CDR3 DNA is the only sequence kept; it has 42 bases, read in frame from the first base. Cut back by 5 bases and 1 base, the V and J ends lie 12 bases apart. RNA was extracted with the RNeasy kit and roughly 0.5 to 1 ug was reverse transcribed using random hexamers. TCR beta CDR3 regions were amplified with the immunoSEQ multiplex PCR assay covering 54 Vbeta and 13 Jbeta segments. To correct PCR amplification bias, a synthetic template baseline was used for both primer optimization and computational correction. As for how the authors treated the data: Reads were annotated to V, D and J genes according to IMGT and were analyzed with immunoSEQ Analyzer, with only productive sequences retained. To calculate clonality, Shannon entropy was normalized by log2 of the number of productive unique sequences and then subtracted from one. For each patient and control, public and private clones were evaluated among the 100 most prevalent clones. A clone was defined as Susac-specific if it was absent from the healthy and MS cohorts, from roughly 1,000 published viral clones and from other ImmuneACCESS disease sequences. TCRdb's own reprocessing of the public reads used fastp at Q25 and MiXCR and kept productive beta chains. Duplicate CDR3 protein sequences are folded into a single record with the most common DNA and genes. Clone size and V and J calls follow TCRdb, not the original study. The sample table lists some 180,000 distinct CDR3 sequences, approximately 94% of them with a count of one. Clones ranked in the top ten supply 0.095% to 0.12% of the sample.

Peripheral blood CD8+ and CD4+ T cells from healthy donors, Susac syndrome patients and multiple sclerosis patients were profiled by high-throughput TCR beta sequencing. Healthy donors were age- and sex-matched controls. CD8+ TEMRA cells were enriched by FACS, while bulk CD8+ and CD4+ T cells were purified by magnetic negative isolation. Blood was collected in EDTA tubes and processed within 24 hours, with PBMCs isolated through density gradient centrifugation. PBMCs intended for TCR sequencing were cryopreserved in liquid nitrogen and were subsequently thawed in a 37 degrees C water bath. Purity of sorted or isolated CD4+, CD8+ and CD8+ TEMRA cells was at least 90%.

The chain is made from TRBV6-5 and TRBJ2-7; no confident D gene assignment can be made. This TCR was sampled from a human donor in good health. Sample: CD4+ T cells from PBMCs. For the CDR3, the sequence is CASSPTGPSYEQYV. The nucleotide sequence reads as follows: TGTGCCAGCAGTCCGACGGGCCCTTCCTACGAGCAGTACGTC.